Listed here are 28 T cell receptor beta chains from one sample, sequenced in a study of a mutant IDH1 vaccine in newly diagnosed glioma. These TCRs' antigens remain unknown. TCRdb's copy holds only in-frame clones and misses some; the assay was immunoSEQ multiplex PCR. The sample has 30,000 to 40,000 clones; 56% are singletons. Time point defined: week 5, during vaccination. Doses consisted of 300 ug of mutant IDH1 20-mer peptide each, paired with topical imiquimod. Material: PBMCs, obtained from a glioma patient whose treatment included an IDH1 peptide vaccine. The receptors come from a woman aged 18-29 years with glioma.

The DNA for the CDR3 is TGTGCCACCAGCACCTCACGGGGGGGCTCCTACGAGCAGTACTTC. Translating gives CATSTSRGGSYEQYF. The rearrangement uses TRBV15 and TRBJ2-7; 8 bases fit TRBD2. Germline values: CDR1 LNHNV, CDR2 YYDKDF (reference sequence). The CDR3 loop spans 15 amino acids. V lost 4 bases to trimming and J lost 0 bases; unmatched junction nucleotides: 5.

This clone has more than one count but fewer than ten. This rearrangement joins TRBV5-1 to TRBJ1-4; D might be TRBD1 (5 bases). The length of the CDR3 is 17 residues. From germline, CDR1 is SGHRS and CDR2 YFSETQ. V lost 0 bases, J lost 1 base, and 13 bases lay in between. CDR3 bases: TGCGCCAGCAGCTTGGGATCCACTGGGGGAACTAATGAAAAACTGTTTTTT. This gives the protein CASSLGSTGGTNEKLFF. Combining the CDR3 with reference TRBV5-1 and TRBJ1-4 gives the whole variable domain KAGVTQTPRYLIKTRGQQVTLSCSPISGHRSVSWYQQTPGQGLQFLFEYFSETQRNKGNFPGRFSGRQFSNSRSEMNVSTLELGDSALYLCASSLGSTGGTNEKLFFGSGTQLSVL.

The V and J genes are TRBV11-3 and TRBJ2-7, with a tentative D call TRBD1 (5 bases). Trimming took off 5 bases at V and 1 base at J, with 12 bases between the two ends. The CDR3 sequence is 14 residues long. The germline V gene has CDR1 SGHNT and CDR2 YENEEA. The CDR3 DNA is TGTGCCAGCAGCCCTACAGGTTATTCCTACGAGCAGTACTTC. Its translation is CASSPTGYSYEQYF.

The V gene is TRBV9, the J gene TRBJ2-1; D is undetermined. The CDR3 length is 11 residues. Germline V gene lookup returns CDR1 SGDLS and CDR2 YYNGEE. V dropped 2 bases and J dropped 8 bases, with 5 bases sitting between them. The DNA for the CDR3 is TGTGCCAGCAGCGTCTTTGATGAGCAGTTCTTC. Protein: CASSVFDEQFF.

This clone showed up just a few times. V is TRBV29-1 and J is TRBJ1-2, with a possible D match to TRBD1 (6 bases). Trimming removed 6 bases from V and 5 bases from J, with 16 bases in between. CDR1 SQVTM and CDR2 ANQGSEA come from the germline V gene. The CDR3 runs 13 residues. The CDR3 spells CSVRWEGGYGYTF. For the CDR3, the DNA is TGCAGCGTGCGATGGGAAGGGGGTTATGGCTACACCTTC. Based on the CDR3 plus reference TRBV29-1 and TRBJ1-2, the full variable domain is SAVISQKPSRDICQRGTSLTIQCQVDSQVTMMFWYRQQPGQSLTLIATANQGSEATYESGFVIDKFPISRPNLTFSTLTVSNMSPEDSSIYLCSVRWEGGYGYTFGSGTRLTVV.

The chain joins TRBV7-2 to TRBJ1-4, with D unresolved. Trimming stripped 0 bases from V and 7 bases from J, with 12 bases between. The CDR3 runs to 15 residues. CDR1 SGHTA and CDR2 FQGNSA come from the germline V gene. CDR3 sequence reads: CASSLAGLEGEKLFF. As DNA, the CDR3 is TGTGCCAGCAGCTTAGCGGGATTGGAGGGTGAAAAACTGTTTTTT.

V gene TRBV11-3 combines with J gene TRBJ2-7; D may be TRBD1 (6 bases). This CDR3 is 16 amino acids long. CDR1 is SGHNT and CDR2 is YENEEA in the germline V gene. V lost 4 bases and J 2 bases, leaving 18 bases between the germline ends. The CDR3 coding sequence is TGTGCCAGCAGCTCCTCACGACAGGCTCGAACCTACGAGCAGTACTTC. This codes for CASSSSRQARTYEQYF.

V usage is TRBV7-2 and J usage is TRBJ2-5, with D possibly being TRBD1 (6 bases). The CDR3 has 16 amino acids. Germline CDR1 reads SGHTA; CDR2 reads FQGNSA. With 6 bases removed from V and 4 bases from J, the gap between germline ends came to 21 bases. The CDR3 nucleotides are TGTGCCAGCAGTAAGCTGGGGGCCACCCCGCGAGAGACCCAGTACTTC. This translates into CASSKLGATPRETQYF.

This clone has only a few counts. The chain uses TRBV19 and TRBJ2-3; maybe TRBD2 (5 bases). V shed 3 bases and J shed 4 bases, with 14 bases lying between them. CDR1 is LNHDA and CDR2 is SQIVND in the germline V gene (reference sequence). This CDR3 spans 15 amino acids. CDR3 amino acids: CASSIHGVSSDTQYF. DNA of the CDR3: TGTGCCAGTAGTATTCACGGGGTCAGTTCAGATACGCAGTATTTT.

The rearrangement links TRBV6-5 to TRBJ1-1, with 10 bases that match TRBD1. In germline, CDR1 is MNHEY, CDR2 SVGAGI. The CDR3 has 14 residues. V trimming: 4 bases; J trimming: 4 bases; junction bases outside the gene matches: 3. Here the CDR3 reads CASSLWTGGTEAFF. The DNA for the CDR3 is TGTGCCAGCAGTTTGTGGACAGGGGGCACTGAAGCTTTCTTT.

The genes are TRBV4-1 and TRBJ2-6, with D possibly TRBD2 on 6 matching bases. CDR3 length equals 15 residues. Deletions cut 0 bases from V and 10 bases from J, with 13 bases between. Germline loops: CDR1 MGHRA, CDR2 YSYEKL. CDR3 in amino acids: CASSQDQSDYNVLTF. The DNA of the CDR3 is TGCGCCAGCAGCCAAGATCAGTCGGACTATAACGTCCTGACTTTC.

This sequence joins TRBV29-1 and TRBJ1-6; D might be TRBD1 (5 bases). Deletions cut 5 bases from V and 8 bases from J, with 16 bases between. Germline-derived CDR1 and CDR2 are SQVTM and ANQGSEA. The length of the CDR3 is 14 residues. The CDR3 nucleotides are TGCAGCGTTCAAGGTCTCGAGGGGCATTCACCCCTCCACTTT. It encodes CSVQGLEGHSPLHF. The entire variable domain, with the rest obtained from reference TRBV29-1 and TRBJ1-6, is as follows: SAVISQKPSRDICQRGTSLTIQCQVDSQVTMMFWYRQQPGQSLTLIATANQGSEATYESGFVIDKFPISRPNLTFSTLTVSNMSPEDSSIYLCSVQGLEGHSPLHFGNGTRLTVT.

This clone turned up a few times. This chain connects TRBV4-3 to TRBJ1-2, with a weak D call TRBD1 (6 bases). V was shortened by 3 bases and J by 4 bases, with 9 bases between the two germline ends. The germline V gene encodes CDR1 LGHNA and CDR2 YSLEER. The length of the CDR3 is 13 residues. The CDR3 here is CASSHGQFYGYTF. CDR3 DNA: TGCGCCAGCAGCCACGGACAGTTCTATGGCTACACCTTC.

V is TRBV6-5 and J is TRBJ1-1; D might be TRBD1 (5 bases). Trimming shortened V by 2 bases and J by 7 bases, and 14 bases separated the two germline ends. CDR3 length: 14 amino acids. Germline CDR1 is MNHEY and CDR2 is SVGAGI. CDR3 in DNA: TGTGCCAGCAGTTACACCCGGACGGGGGGTGAAGCTTTCTTT. It yields the protein CASSYTRTGGEAFF.

The chain is built from TRBV6-1 and TRBJ2-1; no clear D gene. The CDR3 runs 15 residues. V dropped 3 bases and J dropped 4 bases, with 13 bases sitting between them. Germline lookup yields CDR1 MNHNS and CDR2 SASEGT. The CDR3 protein is CASSEQGGVYNEQFF. Written as DNA, the CDR3 is TGTGCCAGCAGTGAGCAAGGTGGGGTTTACAATGAGCAGTTCTTC.

V and J are TRBV18 and TRBJ1-3, with no clear D. The germline V and J ends were trimmed by 0 bases and 4 bases, with 16 bases remaining between them. CDR1 and CDR2 (germline): KGHSH, LQKENI. The CDR3 loop spans 17 amino acids. The DNA for the CDR3 is TGTGCCAGCTCACCACCGAGGGCTACCCGTCAGGGAAACACCATATATTTT. Encoded protein: CASSPPRATRQGNTIYF.

V is TRBV10-3 and J is TRBJ2-5; the D gene is possibly TRBD2 (5 bases). Germline-derived CDR1 and CDR2 are ENHRY and SYGVKD. The ends were cut back, 0 bases at V and 5 bases at J, with 13 bases in the middle. This CDR3 has 15 amino acids. Written as DNA, the CDR3 is TGTGCCATCAGTGAGTCAGTCCAGCGGAAGGAGACCCAGTACTTC. Translated, it gives CAISESVQRKETQYF.

V and J are TRBV4-3 and TRBJ2-1; perhaps TRBD2 as D (6 bases). This CDR3 has 14 amino acids. Germline lookup yields CDR1 LGHNA and CDR2 YSLEER. The germline V and J ends were trimmed by 1 base and 6 bases, with 10 bases remaining between them. CDR3 region: CASSQGTIGNEQFF. DNA for the CDR3: TGCGCCAGCAGCCAAGGGACTATAGGCAATGAGCAGTTCTTC.

This clone was detected a few times. V and J are TRBV7-6 and TRBJ2-7, with D possibly TRBD2 on 6 matching bases. This CDR3 has 14 amino acids. Germline V gene sequence: CDR1 SGHVS, CDR2 FNYEAQ. V was clipped by 5 bases and J by 0 bases, with 11 bases between them. CDR3 loop: CASSPAGNSYEQYF. In DNA form, the CDR3 reads TGTGCCAGCAGCCCAGCGGGCAACTCCTACGAGCAGTACTTC.

The chain employs TRBV25-1 and TRBJ1-4; TRBD1 is a possible D gene (6 bases). Germline assignment: CDR1 MGHDK and CDR2 SYGVNS. Trimming took off 1 base at V and 8 bases at J, with 14 bases between the two ends. The CDR3 length is 15 residues. The chain's CDR3 is CASSEFGGLSEKLFF. CDR3 nucleotide sequence: TGTGCCAGCAGTGAATTTGGGGGGCTTAGCGAAAAACTGTTTTTT.

The chain carries TRBV12-5 and TRBJ2-3; D not certain. The germline V gene encodes CDR1 LGHNT and CDR2 FRNRAP. This CDR3 has 13 residues. V gave up 1 base and J gave up 2 bases, with 4 bases separating them. The CDR3 spells CASGLDFTDTQYF. The CDR3 coding sequence is TGTGCTAGTGGTTTGGACTTCACAGATACGCAGTATTTT.

This clone was counted a few times. V gene TRBV4-1 combines with J gene TRBJ2-7, with D unresolved. Germline values: CDR1 MGHRA, CDR2 YSYEKL. The CDR3 is 14 amino acids. With 0 bases removed from V and 2 bases from J, the gap between germline ends came to 8 bases. CDR3 in DNA: TGCGCCAGCAGCCAAGATCCGGCCACCTACGAGCAGTACTTC. This encodes CASSQDPATYEQYF.

V gene TRBV5-6 combines with J gene TRBJ2-1; 8 bases map to TRBD1. CDR1 and CDR2 from the germline V gene are SGHDT and YYEEEE. With V trimmed by 3 bases and J by 2 bases, 4 bases remained unmatched. The CDR3 spans 15 residues. The CDR3 sequence is CASSSTGEAYNEQFF. For the CDR3, the DNA is TGTGCCAGCAGCTCGACAGGGGAGGCCTACAATGAGCAGTTCTTC. Supplemented by reference TRBV5-6 and TRBJ2-1, the full variable domain reads DAGVTQSPTHLIKTRGQQVTLRCSPKSGHDTVSWYQQALGQGPQFIFQYYEEEERQRGNFPDRFSGHQFPNYSSELNVNALLLGDSALYLCASSSTGEAYNEQFFGPGTRLTVL.

The gene calls are TRBV5-1 and TRBJ1-6; D unclear. Looked up from germline, CDR1 is SGHRS and CDR2 is YFSETQ. The CDR3 contains 15 residues. V dropped 0 bases and J dropped 7 bases, with 11 bases sitting between them. CDR3 sequence (DNA): TGCGCCAGCAGCTTGGCCCCAGGTACGAATTCACCCCTCCACTTT. It codes for CASSLAPGTNSPLHF.

The J gene is TRBJ1-2, the V gene TRBV11-3; D is unresolved. CDR3 length equals 14 residues. CDR1 and CDR2 (germline): SGHNT, YENEEA. V shed 1 base and J shed 2 bases, with 8 bases lying between them. Here the CDR3 DNA reads TGTGCCAGCAGCTTAGGTCCCGAGAACTATGGCTACACCTTC. It codes for CASSLGPENYGYTF. Using reference TRBV11-3 and TRBJ1-2 for the parts outside the CDR3, the full variable domain is EAGVVQSPRYKIIEKKQPVAFWCNPISGHNTLYWYLQNLGQGPELLIRYENEEAVDDSQLPKDRFSAERLKGVDSTLKIQPAELGDSAVYLCASSLGPENYGYTFGSGTRLTVV.

This clone has just a few counts. This chain joins TRBV10-3 and TRBJ1-4; D is unresolved. Germline loops: CDR1 ENHRY, CDR2 SYGVKD. The CDR3 has 14 residues. Trimming left V 2 bases short and J 2 bases short, with 6 bases between. Written as DNA, the CDR3 is TGTGCCATCAGTGAGCGGAGCACTAATGAAAAACTGTTTTTT. Its protein is CAISERSTNEKLFF.

This clone is medium-sized in the sample. The chain uses TRBV11-3 and TRBJ2-1; TRBD2 aligns across 8 bases. J lost 4 bases, V lost 7 bases, and 9 bases had no gene match. There are 15 residues in the CDR3. Germline V gives CDR1 SGHNT, CDR2 YENEEA. This CDR3 is CASTERRGVYNEQFF. The CDR3 DNA reads as TGTGCCAGCACCGAGCGGCGGGGGGTTTACAATGAGCAGTTCTTC. Drawing the rest from reference TRBV11-3 and TRBJ2-1, the complete variable domain is EAGVVQSPRYKIIEKKQPVAFWCNPISGHNTLYWYLQNLGQGPELLIRYENEEAVDDSQLPKDRFSAERLKGVDSTLKIQPAELGDSAVYLCASTERRGVYNEQFFGPGTRLTVL.

The chain carries TRBV11-3 and TRBJ2-7; D is possibly TRBD2 (5 bases). CDR1 and CDR2 (germline): SGHNT, YENEEA. CDR3 size: 14 residues. Trimming removed 3 bases from V and 0 bases from J, with 9 bases in between. Here the CDR3 reads CASSFRGSSYEQYF. CDR3 DNA: TGTGCCAGCAGCTTTAGAGGGAGCTCCTACGAGCAGTACTTC.